Listed here are 27 T cell receptor beta chains from one sample, sequenced in a study of HIV-infected patients and healthy controls. Reverse transcription used roughly 450 ng RNA and constant-region primers for alpha and beta. Separate chain-specific third strand synthesis with multiplexing indices produced the alpha and beta libraries. From the 5' RACE reads, TCRdb called clonotypes with MiXCR, one entry per CDR3 protein. This table holds some 20,000 distinct CDR3 sequences, 8.5% found once. Antiretroviral therapy had run roughly three months, about 14 weeks, before follow-up blood collection. Whole blood was used without fractionation, so all unsorted peripheral T cells were included. Sample: blood, taken during antiretroviral therapy. These receptors were collected from an adult with HIV infection.

This clonotype was picked up many times. The genes are TRBV12-3 or TRBV12-4 and TRBJ2-1; possible D gene TRBD1, 5 bases. Deletions cut 4 bases from V and 0 bases from J, with 10 bases between. This CDR3 region has 15 residues. Here the CDR3 DNA reads TGTGCCAGCAGTTCAGGGTGGCGCTCCTACAATGAGCAGTTCTTC. It encodes CASSSGWRSYNEQFF.

This clonotype has just a few counts. V usage is TRBV6-5 and J usage is TRBJ1-5; D gene unclear. The ends were cut back, 0 bases at V and 1 base at J, with 7 bases in the middle. Germline V gene data show CDR1 as MNHEY and CDR2 as SVGAGI. The length of the CDR3 is 15 residues. CDR3 sequence (DNA): TGTGCCAGCAGTTACTCGTCGTCAAGCAATCAGCCCCAGCATTTT. Translated: CASSYSSSSNQPQHF.

Many counts were recorded for this clonotype. V gene TRBV6-5 combines with J gene TRBJ2-7, with TRBD2 identical over 11 bases. With 6 bases clipped from V and 3 bases from J, the junction kept 4 bases outside the gene matches. Germline loops: CDR1 MNHEY, CDR2 SVGAGI. The CDR3 is 14 amino acids. Here the CDR3 DNA reads TGTGCCAGCAGGACTAGCGGGACCTTCTACGAGCAGTACTTC. Translating gives CASRTSGTFYEQYF.

This clonotype came up many times. V gene TRBV4-1 combines with J gene TRBJ1-6; D remains unclear. CDR3 length: 15 amino acids. Germline V CDR1 and CDR2: MGHRA, YSYEKL. The ends were cut back, 3 bases at V and 0 bases at J, with 6 bases in the middle. The CDR3 region is CASSQASSYNSPLHF. The CDR3 DNA reads as TGCGCCAGCAGCCAGGCCAGCTCCTATAATTCACCCCTCCACTTT.

This clonotype has at least ten counts. The rearrangement uses TRBV20-1 and TRBJ2-1; D unresolved. Trimming stripped 6 bases from V and 8 bases from J, with 8 bases between. This CDR3 comprises 10 residues. Germline CDR1 DFQATT, CDR2 SNEGSKA (reference sequence). In nucleotides, the CDR3 is TGCAGTGCCCAGGTAGATGAGCAGTTCTTC. Its protein product is CSAQVDEQFF.

This clonotype was seen many times. The rearrangement links TRBV9 to TRBJ2-7; 7 bases are shared with TRBD1. The CDR3 spans 14 residues. The ends lost 4 bases at V and 0 bases at J; junction bases unmatched: 4. Germline V CDR1 and CDR2: SGDLS, YYNGEE. The CDR3 loop reads CASSPGTVSYEQYF. The CDR3 DNA follows: TGTGCCAGCAGCCCCGGGACAGTCTCCTACGAGCAGTACTTC.

This clonotype has a count of ten or more. The V and J genes are TRBV3-1 and TRBJ1-2, with TRBD1 identical over 7 bases. CDR1 is LGHDT and CDR2 is YNNKEL in the germline V gene (reference sequence). V lost 0 bases and J lost 5; bases outside the gene matches: 12. This CDR3 is 17 amino acids long. CDR3 DNA sequence: TGTGCCAGCAGCCAAGACCCCACCGGGACAGTGTTTTATGGCTACACCTTC. Its protein is CASSQDPTGTVFYGYTF.

This clonotype was counted at least ten times. The chain combines TRBV28 with TRBJ1-5; weak D call: TRBD1 (6 bases). Germline CDR1 and CDR2: MDHEN and SYDVKM. The CDR3 length is 13 residues. V lost 4 bases and J lost 6, with 10 bases in between. CDR3 bases: TGTGCCAGCAGTTCAGGGGTCAGTCAGCCCCAGCATTTT. Its translation: CASSSGVSQPQHF.

This clonotype was picked up many times. The gene calls are TRBV5-1 and TRBJ1-3, with D uncertain. CDR3 length: 15 residues. Germline CDR1 reads SGHRS; CDR2 reads YFSETQ. Trimming removed 0 bases from V and 0 bases from J, with 7 bases in between. The CDR3 DNA follows: TGCGCCAGCAGCTTGGACAGCCTCTCTGGAAACACCATATATTTT. Its translation: CASSLDSLSGNTIYF. The full variable domain, its missing parts supplied by reference TRBV5-1 and TRBJ1-3, is KAGVTQTPRYLIKTRGQQVTLSCSPISGHRSVSWYQQTPGQGLQFLFEYFSETQRNKGNFPGRFSGRQFSNSRSEMNVSTLELGDSALYLCASSLDSLSGNTIYFGEGSWLTVV.

This clonotype was seen many times. The chain carries TRBV12-5 and TRBJ1-1, with TRBD1 identical over 9 bases. The CDR3 length is 18 residues. The ends lost 2 bases at V and 3 bases at J; junction bases unmatched: 13. Germline CDR1 is LGHNT and CDR2 is FRNRAP. The DNA for the CDR3 is TGTGCTAGTGGTTTGTTTCGACTACAGGGGGCAGGGGACACTGAAGCTTTCTTT. This sequence encodes CASGLFRLQGAGDTEAFF.

This clonotype turned up a few times. The chain links TRBV6-5 to TRBJ2-1; 10 bases match TRBD2. V shed 10 bases and J 9 bases; nucleotides not matched to a gene: 21. The CDR3 totals 17 residues. CDR1 is MNHEY, CDR2 SVGAGI, per germline. The CDR3 reads CATGPRGLAGELGEQFF. The CDR3 region has the DNA TGTGCCACCGGACCGAGAGGCCTAGCGGGAGAATTGGGTGAGCAGTTCTTC.

This clonotype showed up many times. The chain is built from TRBV6-4 and TRBJ2-2; D is unresolved. V lost 3 bases and J lost 0, with 5 bases in between. The CDR3 has 14 residues. CDR1 and CDR2 from the germline V gene are MRHNA and SNTAGT. The CDR3 DNA follows: TGTGCCAGCAGTGAGGTCGCGAACACCGGGGAGCTGTTTTTT. It codes for CASSEVANTGELFF.

This clonotype was detected many times. The J gene is TRBJ2-5, the V gene TRBV12-3 or TRBV12-4; the D gene is possibly TRBD1 (6 bases). V lost 2 bases to trimming and J lost 5 bases, with 12 bases between them. The CDR3 is made up of 14 amino acids. The CDR3: CASSLIRGGETQYF. The CDR3 coding sequence is TGTGCCAGCAGTTTAATCAGGGGTGGGGAGACCCAGTACTTC.

This clonotype was observed at least ten times. The J gene is TRBJ1-3, the V gene TRBV19; 7 bases fit TRBD1. The CDR3 extends over 16 amino acids. J lost 0 bases, V lost 3 bases, and 5 bases had no gene match. Germline V CDR1 and CDR2: LNHDA, SQIVND (reference sequence). DNA of the CDR3: TGTGCCAGTAGTATCCGGACAGGTCCCTCTGGAAACACCATATATTTT. Its protein is CASSIRTGPSGNTIYF.

In its sample, this clonotype was seen many times. This chain joins TRBV7-6 and TRBJ2-7; TRBD1 matches 7 bases. This CDR3 comprises 14 residues. The V gene's germline CDR1 is SGHVS and CDR2 FNYEAQ. V was clipped by 2 bases and J by 2 bases; unmatched bases: 3. The CDR3 loop is CASSLSGQPYEQYF. DNA of the CDR3: TGTGCCAGCAGCTTATCGGGACAGCCCTACGAGCAGTACTTC.

This clonotype was counted many times. This chain joins TRBV5-4 and TRBJ2-7; TRBD1 matches 9 bases. From germline, CDR1 is SGHNT and CDR2 YYREEE (reference sequence). The trim removed 5 bases at V and 6 bases at J, leaving 6 bases unmatched. The CDR3 length is 13 residues. Here the CDR3 reads CASRPGQGFEQYF. The CDR3 DNA reads TGTGCCAGCAGGCCGGGACAGGGTTTCGAGCAGTACTTC.

This clonotype was picked up many times. CDR3 DNA sequence: TGTGCCAGCTCACCAACGTGGCTGAACACTGAAGCTTTCTTT. Amino acids: CASSPTWLNTEAFF. The V and J genes are TRBV18 and TRBJ1-1; D is undetermined. V shed 2 bases and J shed 0 bases, with 7 bases lying between them. Germline CDR1 and CDR2: KGHSH and LQKENI. This CDR3 is 14 amino acids long.

This clonotype was seen ten or more times. This chain links TRBV5-6 with TRBJ1-6, with 7 bases aligning to TRBD1. The CDR3 sequence is 14 residues long. In germline, CDR1 is SGHDT, CDR2 YYEEEE. The J segment lost 7 bases and the V segment lost 5 bases, leaving 6 bases of the junction unmatched. This chain's CDR3 is CASSMRDRNSPLHF. The CDR3 nucleotides are TGTGCCAGCAGTATGAGGGACAGAAATTCACCCCTCCACTTT.

This clonotype is medium-sized by share. The chain links TRBV28 to TRBJ1-1, with D perhaps TRBD1 (6 bases). Trimming stripped 9 bases from V and 6 bases from J, with 20 bases between. Per germline, CDR1 MDHEN and CDR2 SYDVKM. The CDR3 loop spans 14 amino acids. The CDR3 nucleotides read TGTGCCAGTGATTTGGGGGGCGCGACCCCTGAAGCTTTCTTT. Protein product: CASDLGGATPEAFF.

By share, this clonotype counts as medium-sized (0.01 to 0.1%). V usage is TRBV20-1 and J usage is TRBJ1-2, with 8 bases matching TRBD1. CDR1 is DFQATT, CDR2 SNEGSKA, per germline (reference sequence). CDR3 length: 14 residues. V gave up 0 bases and J gave up 4 bases; unmatched junction bases: 4. Here the CDR3 reads CSARDRGQVYGYTF. The CDR3, as DNA: TGCAGTGCTAGAGACAGGGGGCAAGTCTATGGCTACACCTTC.

The sample holds many counts of this clonotype. DNA for the CDR3: TGCAGTGTCGAGACTAGCGGGAACGAGCAGTACTTC. Translating gives CSVETSGNEQYF. The chain uses TRBV20-1 and TRBJ2-7; 11 bases match TRBD2. This CDR3 has 12 amino acids. The J segment lost 5 bases and the V segment lost 7 bases, leaving 4 bases of the junction unmatched. Germline CDR1 DFQATT, CDR2 SNEGSKA (reference sequence).

This clonotype was observed many times. The V and J genes are TRBV7-2 and TRBJ1-1; no reliable D call. Looked up from germline, CDR1 is SGHTA and CDR2 is FQGNSA. There are 16 residues in the CDR3. V gave up 1 base and J gave up 1 base, with 13 bases separating them. CDR3 loop: CASSLVAVTQNTEAFF. In nucleotides, the CDR3 is TGTGCCAGCAGCTTAGTTGCAGTAACTCAGAACACTGAAGCTTTCTTT.

This clonotype was found many times. The chain couples TRBV6-5 to TRBJ2-3, with 9 bases identical to TRBD1. The CDR3 loop spans 14 amino acids. Germline CDR1 and CDR2: MNHEY and SVGAGI. Trimming cost V 8 bases and J 0 bases; bases outside gene matches: 3. CDR3 sequence: CASGTGTSTDTQYF. CDR3 coding DNA: TGTGCCAGCGGGACAGGGACTAGCACAGATACGCAGTATTTT.

By its share, this clonotype is large. V and J are TRBV6-5 and TRBJ2-5; tentatively, D is TRBD2 (5 bases). The CDR3 runs to 13 residues. V lost 5 bases to trimming and J lost 3 bases, with 10 bases between them. Germline V gene sequence: CDR1 MNHEY, CDR2 SVGAGI. CDR3 sequence reads: CASSSGIKETQYF. CDR3 DNA sequence: TGTGCCAGCAGTAGCGGAATCAAAGAGACCCAGTACTTC.

This clonotype was observed many times. The chain couples TRBV20-1 to TRBJ1-3, with D possibly TRBD1 on 6 matching bases. The CDR3 spans 14 residues. CDR1 is DFQATT, CDR2 SNEGSKA, per germline (reference sequence). V was shortened by 6 bases and J by 2 bases, with 14 bases between the two germline ends. The CDR3 loop reads CSASGGATGNTIYF. The CDR3 DNA sequence: TGCAGTGCCAGCGGGGGGGCTACTGGAAACACCATATATTTT.

The sample holds many counts of this clonotype. This rearrangement joins TRBV5-4 to TRBJ1-1, with TRBD1 identical over 8 bases. The CDR3 has 13 amino acids. With 4 bases clipped from V and 1 base from J, the junction kept 0 bases outside the gene matches. From germline, CDR1 is SGHNT and CDR2 YYREEE (reference sequence). The CDR3 spells CASSGQGNTEAFF. DNA of the CDR3: TGTGCCAGCAGCGGACAGGGGAACACTGAAGCTTTCTTT.

The sample holds many counts of this clonotype. The gene calls are TRBV29-1 and TRBJ2-3, with 8 bases aligning to TRBD2. The CDR3 has 16 residues. V shed 3 bases, J shed 6 bases, and the junction held 14 bases outside the gene matches. The V gene's germline CDR1 is SQVTM and CDR2 ANQGSEA. CDR3 sequence (DNA): TGCAGCGTTGACCACCCACTAGCGGTTACTTGGGATACGCAGTATTTT. This translates into CSVDHPLAVTWDTQYF.